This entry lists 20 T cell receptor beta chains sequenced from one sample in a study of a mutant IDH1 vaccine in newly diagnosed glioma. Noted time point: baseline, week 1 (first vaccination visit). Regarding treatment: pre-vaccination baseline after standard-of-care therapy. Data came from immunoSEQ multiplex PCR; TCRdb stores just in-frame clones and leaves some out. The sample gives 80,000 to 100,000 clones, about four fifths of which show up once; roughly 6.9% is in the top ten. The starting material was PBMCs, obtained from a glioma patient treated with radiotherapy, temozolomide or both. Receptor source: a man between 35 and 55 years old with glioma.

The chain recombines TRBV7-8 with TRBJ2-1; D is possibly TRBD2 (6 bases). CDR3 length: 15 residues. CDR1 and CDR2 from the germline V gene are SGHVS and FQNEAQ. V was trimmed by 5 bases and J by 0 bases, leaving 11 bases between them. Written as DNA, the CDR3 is TGTGCCAGCAGCCCGATGGGGGGCTCCTACAATGAGCAGTTCTTC. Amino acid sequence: CASSPMGGSYNEQFF.

The DNA of the CDR3 is TGTGCCTGGAGTGTAGGTCCCAGAGAGACCCAGTACTTC. Its protein is CAWSVGPRETQYF. The rearrangement links TRBV30 to TRBJ2-5, with D uncertain. V gave up 0 bases and J gave up 4 bases, with 9 bases separating them. The germline V gene has CDR1 GTSNPN and CDR2 SVGIG (reference sequence). This CDR3 contains 13 residues.

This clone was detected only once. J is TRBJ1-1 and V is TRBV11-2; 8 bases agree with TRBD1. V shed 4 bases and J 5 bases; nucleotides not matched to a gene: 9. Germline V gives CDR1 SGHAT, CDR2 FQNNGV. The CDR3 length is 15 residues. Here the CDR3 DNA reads TGTGCCAGCAGCTCCCACAGGGGGAAAAGGACTGAAGCTTTCTTT. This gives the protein CASSSHRGKRTEAFF.

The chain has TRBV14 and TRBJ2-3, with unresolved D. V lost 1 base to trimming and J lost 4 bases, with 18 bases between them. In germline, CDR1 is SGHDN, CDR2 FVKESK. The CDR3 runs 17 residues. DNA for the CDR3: TGTGCCAGCAGCCAAGGCCTCTTACTTCCTTTGGCAGATACGCAGTATTTT. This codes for CASSQGLLLPLADTQYF. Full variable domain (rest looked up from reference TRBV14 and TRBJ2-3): EAGVTQFPSHSVIEKGQTVTLRCDPISGHDNLYWYRRVMGKEIKFLLHFVKESKQDESGMPNNRFLAERTGGTYSTLKVQPAELEDSGVYFCASSQGLLLPLADTQYFGPGTRLTVL.

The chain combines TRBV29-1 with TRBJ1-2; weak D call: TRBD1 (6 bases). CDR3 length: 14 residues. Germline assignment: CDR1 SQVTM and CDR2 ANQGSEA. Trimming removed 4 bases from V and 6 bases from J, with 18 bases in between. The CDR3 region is CSVAPGGLLDGYTF. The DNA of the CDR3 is TGCAGCGTTGCGCCGGGGGGGCTTCTTGATGGCTACACCTTC.

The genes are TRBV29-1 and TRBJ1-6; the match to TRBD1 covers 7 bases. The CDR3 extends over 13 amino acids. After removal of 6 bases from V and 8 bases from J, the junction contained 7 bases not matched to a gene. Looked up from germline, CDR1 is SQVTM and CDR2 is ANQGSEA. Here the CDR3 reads CSVRDRMDSPLHF. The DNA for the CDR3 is TGCAGCGTAAGGGACAGAATGGATTCACCCCTCCACTTT. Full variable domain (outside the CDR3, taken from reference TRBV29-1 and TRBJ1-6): SAVISQKPSRDICQRGTSLTIQCQVDSQVTMMFWYRQQPGQSLTLIATANQGSEATYESGFVIDKFPISRPNLTFSTLTVSNMSPEDSSIYLCSVRDRMDSPLHFGNGTRLTVT.

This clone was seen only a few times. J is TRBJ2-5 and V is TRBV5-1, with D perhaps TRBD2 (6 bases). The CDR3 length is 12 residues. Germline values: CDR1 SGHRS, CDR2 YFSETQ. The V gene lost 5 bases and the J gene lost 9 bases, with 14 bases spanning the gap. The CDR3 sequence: CASRRDFGAQYF. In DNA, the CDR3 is TGCGCCAGCAGGCGGGACTTCGGGGCCCAGTACTTC.

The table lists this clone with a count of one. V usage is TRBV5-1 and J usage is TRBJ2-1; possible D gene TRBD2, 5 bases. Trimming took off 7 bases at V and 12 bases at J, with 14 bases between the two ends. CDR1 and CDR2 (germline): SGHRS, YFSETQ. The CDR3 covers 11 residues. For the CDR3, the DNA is TGCGCCAGCGCTAGCTCCTTGGGGCAGTTCTTC. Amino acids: CASASSLGQFF.

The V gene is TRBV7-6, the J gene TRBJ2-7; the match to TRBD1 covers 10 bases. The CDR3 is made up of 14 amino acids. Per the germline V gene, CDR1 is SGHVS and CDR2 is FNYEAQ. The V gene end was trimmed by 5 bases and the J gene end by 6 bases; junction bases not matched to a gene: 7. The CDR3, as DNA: TGTGCCAGCAGCGTGGGACAGGGGTTGGGCGAGCAGTACTTC. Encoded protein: CASSVGQGLGEQYF.

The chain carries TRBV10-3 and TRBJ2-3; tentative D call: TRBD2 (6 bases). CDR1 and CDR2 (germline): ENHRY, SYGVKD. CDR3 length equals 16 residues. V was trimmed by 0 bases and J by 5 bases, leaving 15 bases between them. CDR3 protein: CAISESIDGGRDTQYF. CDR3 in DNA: TGTGCCATCAGTGAGTCAATCGACGGGGGTAGAGATACGCAGTATTTT.

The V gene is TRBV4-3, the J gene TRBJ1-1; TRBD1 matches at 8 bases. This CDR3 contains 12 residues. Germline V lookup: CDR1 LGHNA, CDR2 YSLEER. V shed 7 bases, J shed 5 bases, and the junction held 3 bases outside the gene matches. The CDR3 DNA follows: TGCGCCAGCAATGGACAGGGAACTGAAGCTTTCTTT. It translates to CASNGQGTEAFF.

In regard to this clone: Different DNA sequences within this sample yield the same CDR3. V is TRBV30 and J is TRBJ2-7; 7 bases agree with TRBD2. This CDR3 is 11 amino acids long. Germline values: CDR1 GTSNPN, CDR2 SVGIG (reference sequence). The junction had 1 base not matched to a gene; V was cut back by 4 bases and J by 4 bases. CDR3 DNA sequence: TGTGCCTGGACCGGGGGGTACGAGCAGTACTTC. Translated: CAWTGGYEQYF.

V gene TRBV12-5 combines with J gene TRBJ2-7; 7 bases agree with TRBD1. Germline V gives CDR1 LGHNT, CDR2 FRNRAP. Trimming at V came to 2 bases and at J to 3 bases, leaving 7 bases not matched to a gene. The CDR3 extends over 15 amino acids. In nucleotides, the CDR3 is TGTGCTAGTGGTTTGCCAAGACAGGGTGGCTACGAGCAGTACTTC. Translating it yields CASGLPRQGGYEQYF. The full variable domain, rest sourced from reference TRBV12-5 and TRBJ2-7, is DARVTQTPRHKVTEMGQEVTMRCQPILGHNTVFWYRQTMMQGLELLAYFRNRAPLDDSGMPKDRFSAEMPDATLATLKIQPSEPRDSAVYFCASGLPRQGGYEQYFGPGTRLTVT.

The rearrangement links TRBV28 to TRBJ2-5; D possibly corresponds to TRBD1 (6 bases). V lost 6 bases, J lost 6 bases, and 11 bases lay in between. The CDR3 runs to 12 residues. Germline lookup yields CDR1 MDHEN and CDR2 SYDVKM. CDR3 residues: CASRTGMKTQYF. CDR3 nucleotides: TGTGCCAGCAGAACAGGGATGAAGACCCAGTACTTC.

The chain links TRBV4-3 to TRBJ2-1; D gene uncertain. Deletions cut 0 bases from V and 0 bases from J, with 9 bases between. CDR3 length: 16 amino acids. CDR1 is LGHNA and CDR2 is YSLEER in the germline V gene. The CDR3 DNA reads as TGCGCCAGCAGCCAAGATCCACTACTCTCCTACAATGAGCAGTTCTTC. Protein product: CASSQDPLLSYNEQFF.

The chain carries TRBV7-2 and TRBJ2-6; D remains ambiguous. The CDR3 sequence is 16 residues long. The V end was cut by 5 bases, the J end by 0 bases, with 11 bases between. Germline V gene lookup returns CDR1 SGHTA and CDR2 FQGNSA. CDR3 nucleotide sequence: TGTGCCAGCAGCCCGACGACCCACTCTGGGGCCAACGTCCTGACTTTC. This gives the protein CASSPTTHSGANVLTF.

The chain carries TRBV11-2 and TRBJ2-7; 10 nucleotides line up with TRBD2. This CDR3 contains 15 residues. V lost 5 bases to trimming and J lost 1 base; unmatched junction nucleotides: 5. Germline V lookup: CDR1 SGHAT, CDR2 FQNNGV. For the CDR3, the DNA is TGTGCCAGCAGCGTGTCTAGCGGGGGTTCCTACGAGCAGTACTTC. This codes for CASSVSSGGSYEQYF. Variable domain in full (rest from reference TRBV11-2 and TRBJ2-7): EAGVAQSPRYKIIEKRQSVAFWCNPISGHATLYWYQQILGQGPKLLIQFQNNGVVDDSQLPKDRFSAERLKGVDSTLKIQPAKLEDSAVYLCASSVSSGGSYEQYFGPGTRLTVT.

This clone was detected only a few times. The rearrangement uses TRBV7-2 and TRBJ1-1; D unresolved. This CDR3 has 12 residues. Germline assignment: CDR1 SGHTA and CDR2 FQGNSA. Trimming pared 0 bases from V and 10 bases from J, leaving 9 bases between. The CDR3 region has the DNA TGTGCCAGCAGCTTAGCTGCGGGTACAGCTTTCTTT. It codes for CASSLAAGTAFF. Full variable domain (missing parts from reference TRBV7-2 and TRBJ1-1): GAGVSQSPSNKVTEKGKDVELRCDPISGHTALYWYRQSLGQGLEFLIYFQGNSAPDKSGLPSDRFSAERTGGSVSTLTIQRTQQEDSAVYLCASSLAAGTAFFGQGTRLTVV.

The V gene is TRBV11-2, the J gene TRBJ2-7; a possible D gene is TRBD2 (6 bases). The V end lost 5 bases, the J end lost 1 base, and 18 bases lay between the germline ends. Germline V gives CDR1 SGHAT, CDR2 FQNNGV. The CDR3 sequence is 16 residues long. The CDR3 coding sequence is TGTGCCAGCAGCCCGACCCAACTAGCTGGGTCCTACGAGCAGTACTTC. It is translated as CASSPTQLAGSYEQYF.

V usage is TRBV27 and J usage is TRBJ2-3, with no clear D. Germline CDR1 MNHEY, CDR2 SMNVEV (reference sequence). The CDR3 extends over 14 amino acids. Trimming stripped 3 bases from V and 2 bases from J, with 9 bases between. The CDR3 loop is CASSFKTHTDTQYF. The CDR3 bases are TGTGCCAGCAGTTTCAAGACACACACAGATACGCAGTATTTT.